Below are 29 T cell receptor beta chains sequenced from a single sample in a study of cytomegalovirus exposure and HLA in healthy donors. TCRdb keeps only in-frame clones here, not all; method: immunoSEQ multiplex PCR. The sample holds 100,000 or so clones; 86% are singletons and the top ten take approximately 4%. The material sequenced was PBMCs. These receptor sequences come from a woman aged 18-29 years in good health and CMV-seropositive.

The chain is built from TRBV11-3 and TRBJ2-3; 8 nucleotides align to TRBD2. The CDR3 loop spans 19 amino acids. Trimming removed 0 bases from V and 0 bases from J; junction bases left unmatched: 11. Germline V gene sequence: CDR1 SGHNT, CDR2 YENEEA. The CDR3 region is CASSLDLLAERTSTDTQYF. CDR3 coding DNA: TGTGCCAGCAGCTTAGATTTACTAGCGGAGCGAACTAGCACAGATACGCAGTATTTT.

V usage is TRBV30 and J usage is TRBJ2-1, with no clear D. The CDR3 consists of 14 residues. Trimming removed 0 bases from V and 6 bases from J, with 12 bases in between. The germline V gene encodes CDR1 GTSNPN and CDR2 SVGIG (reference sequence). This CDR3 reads CAWSVSGLVNEQFF. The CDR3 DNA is TGTGCCTGGAGTGTAAGTGGTCTAGTCAATGAGCAGTTCTTC.

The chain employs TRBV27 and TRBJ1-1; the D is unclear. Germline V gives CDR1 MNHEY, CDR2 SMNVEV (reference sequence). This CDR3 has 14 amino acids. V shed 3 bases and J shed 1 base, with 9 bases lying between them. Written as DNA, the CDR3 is TGTGCCAGCAGTTTGGAGGGTTCGAACACTGAAGCTTTCTTT. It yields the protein CASSLEGSNTEAFF.

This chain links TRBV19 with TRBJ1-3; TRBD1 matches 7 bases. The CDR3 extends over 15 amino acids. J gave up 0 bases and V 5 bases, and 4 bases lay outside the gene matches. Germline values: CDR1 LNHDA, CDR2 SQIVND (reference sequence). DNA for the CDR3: TGTGCCAGTAGTGGGACAGCCATCTCTGGAAACACCATATATTTT. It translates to CASSGTAISGNTIYF.

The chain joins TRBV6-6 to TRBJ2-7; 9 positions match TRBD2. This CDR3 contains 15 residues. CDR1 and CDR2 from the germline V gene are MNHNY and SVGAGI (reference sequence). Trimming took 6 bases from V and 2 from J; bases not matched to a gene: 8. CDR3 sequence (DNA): TGTGCCAGCAGAGCGGGGGGCTTCCCCCCCTACGAGCAGTACTTC. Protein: CASRAGGFPPYEQYF.

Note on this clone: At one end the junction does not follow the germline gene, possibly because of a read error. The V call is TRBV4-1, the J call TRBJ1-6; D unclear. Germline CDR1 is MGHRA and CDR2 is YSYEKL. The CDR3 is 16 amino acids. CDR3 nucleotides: TGCGTCAGCAGCCAATCCCCGAGGGCGAGCAATTCACCCCTCCACTTT. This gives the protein CVSSQSPRASNSPLHF.

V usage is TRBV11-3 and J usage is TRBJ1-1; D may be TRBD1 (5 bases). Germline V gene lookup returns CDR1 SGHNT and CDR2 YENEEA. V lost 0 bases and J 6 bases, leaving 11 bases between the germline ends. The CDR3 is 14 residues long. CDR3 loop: CASSLDPDSSEAFF. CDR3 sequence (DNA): TGTGCCAGCAGCTTAGACCCCGACAGCTCTGAAGCTTTCTTT.

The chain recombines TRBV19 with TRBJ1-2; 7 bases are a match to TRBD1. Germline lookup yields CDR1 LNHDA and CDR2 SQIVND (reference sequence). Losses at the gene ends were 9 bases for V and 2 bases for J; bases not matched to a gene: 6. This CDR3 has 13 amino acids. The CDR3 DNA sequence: TGTGCCAGCACCGAGGACAGGAACTATGGCTACACCTTC. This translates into CASTEDRNYGYTF.

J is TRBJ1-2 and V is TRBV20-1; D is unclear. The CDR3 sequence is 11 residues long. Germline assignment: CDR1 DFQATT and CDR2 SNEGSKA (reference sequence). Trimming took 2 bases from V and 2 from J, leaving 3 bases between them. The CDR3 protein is CSARQNYGYTF. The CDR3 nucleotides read TGCAGTGCTAGACAGAACTATGGCTACACCTTC.

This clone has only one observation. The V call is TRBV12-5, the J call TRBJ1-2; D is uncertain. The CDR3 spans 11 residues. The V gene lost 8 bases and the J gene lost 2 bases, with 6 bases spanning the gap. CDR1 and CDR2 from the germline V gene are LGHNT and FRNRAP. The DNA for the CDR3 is TGTGCTAGTTTCCAGAACTATGGCTACACCTTC. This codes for CASFQNYGYTF.

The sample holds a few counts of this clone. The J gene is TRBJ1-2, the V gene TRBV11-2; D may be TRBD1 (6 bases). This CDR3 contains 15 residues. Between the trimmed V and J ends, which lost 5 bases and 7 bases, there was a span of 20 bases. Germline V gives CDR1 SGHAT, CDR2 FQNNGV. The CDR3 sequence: CASSIDITGLVGYTF. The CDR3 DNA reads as TGTGCCAGCAGCATCGACATTACAGGGCTGGTTGGCTACACCTTC. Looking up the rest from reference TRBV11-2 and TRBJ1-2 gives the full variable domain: EAGVAQSPRYKIIEKRQSVAFWCNPISGHATLYWYQQILGQGPKLLIQFQNNGVVDDSQLPKDRFSAERLKGVDSTLKIQPAKLEDSAVYLCASSIDITGLVGYTFGSGTRLTVV.

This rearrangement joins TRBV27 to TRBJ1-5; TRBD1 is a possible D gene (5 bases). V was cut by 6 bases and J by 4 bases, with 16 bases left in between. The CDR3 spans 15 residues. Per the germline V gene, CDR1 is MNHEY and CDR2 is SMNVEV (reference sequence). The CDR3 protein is CASSRWAGDNQPQHF. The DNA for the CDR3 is TGTGCCAGCAGCCGGTGGGCGGGGGATAATCAGCCCCAGCATTTT.

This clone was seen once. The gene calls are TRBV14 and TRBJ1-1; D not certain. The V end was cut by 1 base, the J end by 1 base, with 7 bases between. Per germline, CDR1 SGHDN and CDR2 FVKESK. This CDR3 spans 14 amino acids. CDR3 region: CASSQVPRNTEAFF. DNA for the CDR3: TGTGCCAGCAGCCAAGTCCCGAGGAACACTGAAGCTTTCTTT.

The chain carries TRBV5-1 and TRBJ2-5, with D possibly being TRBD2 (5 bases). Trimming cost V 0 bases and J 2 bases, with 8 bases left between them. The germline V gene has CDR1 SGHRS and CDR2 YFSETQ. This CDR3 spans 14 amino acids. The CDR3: CASSLGAAQETQYF. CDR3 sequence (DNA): TGCGCCAGCAGCTTGGGAGCGGCACAAGAGACCCAGTACTTC.

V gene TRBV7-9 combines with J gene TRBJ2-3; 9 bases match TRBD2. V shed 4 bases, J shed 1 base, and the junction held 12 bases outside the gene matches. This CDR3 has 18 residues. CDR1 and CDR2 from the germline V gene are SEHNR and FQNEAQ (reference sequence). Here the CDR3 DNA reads TGTGCCAGCAGCTCCCTAGGTAGCGGGAGAATGGGCACAGATACGCAGTATTTT. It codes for CASSSLGSGRMGTDTQYF. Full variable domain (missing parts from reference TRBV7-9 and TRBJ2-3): DTGVSQNPRHKITKRGQNVTFRCDPISEHNRLYWYRQTLGQGPEFLTYFQNEAQLEKSRLLSDRFSAERPKGSFSTLEIQRTEQGDSAMYLCASSSLGSGRMGTDTQYFGPGTRLTVL.

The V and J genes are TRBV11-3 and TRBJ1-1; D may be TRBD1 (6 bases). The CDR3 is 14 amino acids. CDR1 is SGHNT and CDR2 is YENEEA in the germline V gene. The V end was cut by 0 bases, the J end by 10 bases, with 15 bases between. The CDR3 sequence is CASSLDAGAPGAFF. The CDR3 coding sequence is TGTGCCAGCAGCTTAGATGCAGGGGCCCCTGGAGCTTTCTTT. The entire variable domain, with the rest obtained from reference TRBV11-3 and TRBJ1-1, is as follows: EAGVVQSPRYKIIEKKQPVAFWCNPISGHNTLYWYLQNLGQGPELLIRYENEEAVDDSQLPKDRFSAERLKGVDSTLKIQPAELGDSAVYLCASSLDAGAPGAFFGQGTRLTVV.

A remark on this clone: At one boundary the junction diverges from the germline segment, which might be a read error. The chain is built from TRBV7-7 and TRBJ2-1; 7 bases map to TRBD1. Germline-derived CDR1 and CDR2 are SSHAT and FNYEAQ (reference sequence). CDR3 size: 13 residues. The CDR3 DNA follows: TGTGCTAGCAGCATGGACAGGTGGGGTGAGCAGTTCTTC. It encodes CASSMDRWGEQFF.

CDR3 sequence (DNA): TGTGCCAGCAGCTTGACAGGGGGTGACGAGCAGTACTTC. Amino acids: CASSLTGGDEQYF. This chain joins TRBV5-4 and TRBJ2-7; TRBD1 aligns across 8 bases. The trim removed 1 base at V and 5 bases at J, leaving 2 bases unmatched. Germline lookup yields CDR1 SGHNT and CDR2 YYREEE (reference sequence). The CDR3 is 13 amino acids.

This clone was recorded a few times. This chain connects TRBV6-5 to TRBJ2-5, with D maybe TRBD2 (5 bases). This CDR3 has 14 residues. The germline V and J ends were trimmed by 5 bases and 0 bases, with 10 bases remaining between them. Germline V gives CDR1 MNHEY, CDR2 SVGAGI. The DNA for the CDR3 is TGTGCCAGCAGTCAGCCGGGAAACCAAGAGACCCAGTACTTC. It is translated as CASSQPGNQETQYF.

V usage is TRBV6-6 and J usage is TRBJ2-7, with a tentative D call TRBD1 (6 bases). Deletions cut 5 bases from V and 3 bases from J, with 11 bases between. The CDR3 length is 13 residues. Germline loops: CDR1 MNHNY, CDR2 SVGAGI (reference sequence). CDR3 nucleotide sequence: TGTGCCAGCAGTGGAGGACAGCTCTACGAGCAGTACTTC. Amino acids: CASSGGQLYEQYF.

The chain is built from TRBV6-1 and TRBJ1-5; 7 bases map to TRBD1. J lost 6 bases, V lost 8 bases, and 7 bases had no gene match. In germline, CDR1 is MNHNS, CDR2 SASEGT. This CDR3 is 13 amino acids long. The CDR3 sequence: CASARTGVQPQHF. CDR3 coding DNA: TGTGCCAGCGCGAGAACAGGGGTTCAGCCCCAGCATTTT.

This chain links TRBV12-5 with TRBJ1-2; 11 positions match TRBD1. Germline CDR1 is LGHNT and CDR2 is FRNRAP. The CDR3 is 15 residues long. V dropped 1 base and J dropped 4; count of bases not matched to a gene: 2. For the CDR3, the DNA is TGTGCTAGTGGTTTGGGGACAGGGGGCGCCTATGGCTACACCTTC. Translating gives CASGLGTGGAYGYTF.

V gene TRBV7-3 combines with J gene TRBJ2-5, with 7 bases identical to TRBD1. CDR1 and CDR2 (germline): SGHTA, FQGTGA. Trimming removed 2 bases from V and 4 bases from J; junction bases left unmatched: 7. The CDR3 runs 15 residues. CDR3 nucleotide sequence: TGTGCCAGCAGCTTACCGGCAGGGGGATCAGAGACCCAGTACTTC. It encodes CASSLPAGGSETQYF. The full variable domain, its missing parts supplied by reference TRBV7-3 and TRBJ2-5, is GAGVSQTPSNKVTEKGKYVELRCDPISGHTALYWYRQSLGQGPEFLIYFQGTGAADDSGLPNDRFFAVRPEGSVSTLKIQRTERGDSAVYLCASSLPAGGSETQYFGPGTRLLVL.

The DNA for the CDR3 is TGTGCCAGCTCCTACAGGGCGATCTACGAGCAGTACTTC. It encodes CASSYRAIYEQYF. J is TRBJ2-7 and V is TRBV5-5; TRBD1 might be the D (6 bases). The germline gives CDR1 SGHKS, CDR2 YYEKEE (reference sequence). With 7 bases removed from V and 3 bases from J, the gap between germline ends came to 14 bases. This CDR3 comprises 13 residues.

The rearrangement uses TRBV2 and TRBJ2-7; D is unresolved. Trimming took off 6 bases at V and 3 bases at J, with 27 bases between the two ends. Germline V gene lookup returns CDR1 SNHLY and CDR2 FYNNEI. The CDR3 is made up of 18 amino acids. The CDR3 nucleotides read TGTGCCAGCAGCTCCCGCGAAGTTCTATGGGCGCACCTCTACGAGCAGTACTTC. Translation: CASSSREVLWAHLYEQYF.

CDR3 sequence: CASSGEREGKYEQYF. CDR3 coding DNA: TGTGCCAGCAGCGGAGAGCGGGAGGGGAAATACGAGCAGTACTTC. J is TRBJ2-7 and V is TRBV9, with TRBD2 identical over 10 bases. Unmatched junction bases numbered 7, after V lost 3 bases and J lost 4 bases. The CDR3 totals 15 residues. Germline-derived CDR1 and CDR2 are SGDLS and YYNGEE.

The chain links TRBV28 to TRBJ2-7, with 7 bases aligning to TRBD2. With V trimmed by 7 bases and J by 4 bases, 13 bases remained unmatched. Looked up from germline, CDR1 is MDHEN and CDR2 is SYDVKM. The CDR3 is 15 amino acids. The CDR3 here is CASTPRPGRRYEQYF. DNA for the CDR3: TGTGCCAGCACCCCCCGCCCCGGGAGGAGGTACGAGCAGTACTTC. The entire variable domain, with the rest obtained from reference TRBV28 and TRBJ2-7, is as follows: DVKVTQSSRYLVKRTGEKVFLECVQDMDHENMFWYRQDPGLGLRLIYFSYDVKMKEKGDIPEGYSVSREKKERFSLILESASTNQTSMYLCASTPRPGRRYEQYFGPGTRLTVT.

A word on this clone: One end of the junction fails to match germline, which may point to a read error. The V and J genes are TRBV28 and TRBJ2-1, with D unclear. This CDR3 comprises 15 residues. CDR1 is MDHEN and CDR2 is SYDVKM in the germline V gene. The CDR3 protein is CASGFLRSFYNEQFF. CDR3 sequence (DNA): TGTGCCAGCGGTTTCTTGCGGAGCTTTTACAATGAGCAGTTCTTC.

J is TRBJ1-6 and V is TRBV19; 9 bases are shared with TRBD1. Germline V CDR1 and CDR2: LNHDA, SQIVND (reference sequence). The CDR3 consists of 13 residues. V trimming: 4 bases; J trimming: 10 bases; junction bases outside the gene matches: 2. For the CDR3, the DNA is TGTGCCAGTAGTACGGGACAGGGCTCACCCCTCCACTTT. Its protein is CASSTGQGSPLHF.